The 14 T cell receptor beta chains below all came from one sample that was sequenced in a study of beta chain features in type 1 diabetes. General study findings and limits: Within each of all four CD4+ subsets, Type 1 diabetes patients had TCRB CDR3s that were moderately but significantly shorter.

These TCRs' antigens remain unknown. The study reverse transcribed the entire isolated RNA, so it sequenced expressed TCRB transcripts. Assay used: immunoSEQ multiplex PCR; TCRdb lists only in-frame clones, some missing. The sample consists of some 660,000 clones, more than 12% of them appearing once. Sequences were obtained from naive CD4+ T cells from blood. All receptors come from a man aged 18-30 years with type 1 diabetes.

This clone was observed at least ten times. V is TRBV23-1 and J is TRBJ2-7; D is ambiguous. TRBV23-1 is designated an ORF whose function remains uncertain. V lost 2 bases, J lost 2 bases, and 4 bases lay in between. The CDR3 is made up of 12 amino acids. The CDR3 bases are TGCGCCAGCAGTCAACCGACCTACGAGCAGTACTTC. Its translation: CASSQPTYEQYF.

The gene calls are TRBV6-6 and TRBJ2-3; no firm D call. Germline CDR1 MNHNY, CDR2 SVGAGI (reference sequence). The CDR3 has 12 amino acids. V was shortened by 6 bases and J by 5 bases, with 9 bases between the two germline ends. CDR3 DNA: TGTGCCAGCAGCCCCCCAAGAGATACGCAGTATTTT. It codes for CASSPPRDTQYF.

This chain joins TRBV6-5 and TRBJ1-1; possible D gene TRBD1, 5 bases. This CDR3 is 14 amino acids long. Trimming stripped 2 bases from V and 4 bases from J, with 11 bases between. The germline V gene has CDR1 MNHEY and CDR2 SVGAGI. In nucleotides, the CDR3 is TGTGCCAGCAGTTACGACGGTCAGGGCACTGAAGCTTTCTTT. Its translation: CASSYDGQGTEAFF.

This chain links TRBV5-1 with TRBJ1-1; TRBD1 might be the D (5 bases). Germline V gives CDR1 SGHRS, CDR2 YFSETQ. This CDR3 region has 14 residues. The V gene lost 0 bases and the J gene lost 7 bases, with 13 bases spanning the gap. The CDR3 region has the DNA TGCGCCAGCAGCTTGGCTGGGGCTACGGGTGAAGCTTTCTTT. Translation gives CASSLAGATGEAFF.

This clone was found a few times. The CDR3: CASSPGVEKLFF. CDR3 DNA: TGTGCCAGCTCACCCGGTGTTGAAAAACTGTTTTTT. This chain links TRBV18 with TRBJ1-4, with no clear D. Trimming cost V 3 bases and J 7 bases, with 6 bases left between them. This CDR3 region has 12 residues. Germline values: CDR1 KGHSH, CDR2 LQKENI.

CDR3 in DNA: TGTGCCAGCTCACTCGGACAGGAAACCTACGAGCAGTACTTC. This sequence encodes CASSLGQETYEQYF. This chain joins TRBV18 and TRBJ2-7, with TRBD1 identical over 7 bases. Unmatched junction bases numbered 5, after V lost 4 bases and J lost 2 bases. CDR3 length: 14 amino acids. CDR1 and CDR2 (germline): KGHSH, LQKENI.

This chain uses TRBV4-3 with TRBJ2-3, with TRBD2 as a possible D gene (6 bases). CDR3 length equals 19 residues. Between the trimmed V and J ends, which lost 0 bases and 0 bases, there was a span of 19 bases. CDR1 is LGHNA, CDR2 YSLEER, per germline. This CDR3 reads CASSQENFAGPTSTDTQYF. The DNA of the CDR3 is TGCGCCAGCAGCCAAGAAAACTTCGCGGGGCCGACTAGCACAGATACGCAGTATTTT.

The sample holds a few counts of this clone. V gene TRBV19 combines with J gene TRBJ2-1; 7 bases map to TRBD1. V dropped 5 bases and J dropped 3; count of bases not matched to a gene: 10. This CDR3 has 16 residues. Germline CDR1 and CDR2: LNHDA and SQIVND (reference sequence). CDR3 DNA sequence: TGTGCCAGTAGTCATTATACAGGGGCCTACTACAATGAGCAGTTCTTC. Translating it yields CASSHYTGAYYNEQFF. Full variable domain (missing parts from reference TRBV19 and TRBJ2-1): DGGITQSPKYLFRKEGQNVTLSCEQNLNHDAMYWYRQDPGQGLRLIYYSQIVNDFQKGDIAEGYSVSREKKESFPLTVTSAQKNPTAFYLCASSHYTGAYYNEQFFGPGTRLTVL.

The chain is built from TRBV30 and TRBJ1-5; D possibly corresponds to TRBD1 (6 bases). CDR3 length: 13 residues. Trimming cost V 5 bases and J 4 bases, with 12 bases left between them. Germline lookup yields CDR1 GTSNPN and CDR2 SVGIG (reference sequence). The CDR3 loop is CAWAYQGNQPQHF. The DNA of the CDR3 is TGTGCCTGGGCTTACCAGGGGAATCAGCCCCAGCATTTT.

The chain joins TRBV29-1 to TRBJ2-5; D is undetermined. The CDR3 extends over 12 amino acids. Trimming removed 6 bases from V and 4 bases from J, with 12 bases in between. Germline lookup yields CDR1 SQVTM and CDR2 ANQGSEA. This chain's CDR3 is CSVSGPGETQYF. The CDR3 DNA reads TGCAGCGTCTCTGGACCGGGAGAGACCCAGTACTTC. The full variable domain, its missing parts supplied by reference TRBV29-1 and TRBJ2-5, is SAVISQKPSRDICQRGTSLTIQCQVDSQVTMMFWYRQQPGQSLTLIATANQGSEATYESGFVIDKFPISRPNLTFSTLTVSNMSPEDSSIYLCSVSGPGETQYFGPGTRLLVL.

This clone appeared a few times. The rearrangement links TRBV7-2 to TRBJ2-1; 10 bases map to TRBD2. The CDR3 sequence is 17 residues long. V was clipped by 4 bases and J by 7 bases; unmatched bases: 13. CDR1 is SGHTA, CDR2 FQGNSA, per germline. Here the CDR3 reads CASSSRSGAGGRNEQFF. As DNA, the CDR3 is TGTGCCAGCAGCTCCCGGTCGGGAGCGGGGGGGCGGAATGAGCAGTTCTTC.

The V and J genes are TRBV6-5 and TRBJ2-7; D is possibly TRBD2 (5 bases). Per germline, CDR1 MNHEY and CDR2 SVGAGI. The CDR3 consists of 15 residues. V lost 2 bases, J lost 4 bases, and 15 bases lay in between. CDR3 sequence reads: CASSYGGRSSYEQYF. CDR3 nucleotide sequence: TGTGCCAGCAGTTACGGAGGACGGTCGTCTTACGAGCAGTACTTC.

This chain connects TRBV30 to TRBJ2-7, with TRBD2 as a possible D gene (5 bases). Trimming shortened V by 3 bases and J by 9 bases, and 15 bases separated the two germline ends. Per the germline V gene, CDR1 is GTSNPN and CDR2 is SVGIG (reference sequence). The CDR3 has 12 residues. CDR3 amino acids: CAWSPTRSRQYF. The CDR3 DNA sequence: TGTGCCTGGAGCCCAACTAGGTCTCGGCAGTACTTC.

This clone was picked up a small number of times. The rearrangement uses TRBV18 and TRBJ2-3; 15 bases align to TRBD2. Germline CDR1 and CDR2: KGHSH and LQKENI. This CDR3 region has 17 residues. The ends lost 3 bases at V and 1 base at J; junction bases unmatched: 2. CDR3 nucleotide sequence: TGTGCCAGCTCACCCAGGACTAGCGGGAGGGGCACAGATACGCAGTATTTT. This sequence encodes CASSPRTSGRGTDTQYF.